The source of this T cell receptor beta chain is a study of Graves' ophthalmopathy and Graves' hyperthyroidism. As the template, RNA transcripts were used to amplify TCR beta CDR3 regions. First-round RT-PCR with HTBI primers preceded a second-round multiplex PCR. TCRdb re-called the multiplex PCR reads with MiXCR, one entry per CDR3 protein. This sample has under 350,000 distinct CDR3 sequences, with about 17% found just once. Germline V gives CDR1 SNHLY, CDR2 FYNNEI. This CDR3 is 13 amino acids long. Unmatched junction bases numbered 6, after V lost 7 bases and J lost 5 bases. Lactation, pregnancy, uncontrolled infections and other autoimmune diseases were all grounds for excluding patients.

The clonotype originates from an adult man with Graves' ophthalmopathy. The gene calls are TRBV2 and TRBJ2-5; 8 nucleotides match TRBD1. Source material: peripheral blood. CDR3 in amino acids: CASTQGARETQYF. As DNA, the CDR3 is TGTGCCAGCACCCAGGGGGCTAGGGAGACCCAGTACTTC.